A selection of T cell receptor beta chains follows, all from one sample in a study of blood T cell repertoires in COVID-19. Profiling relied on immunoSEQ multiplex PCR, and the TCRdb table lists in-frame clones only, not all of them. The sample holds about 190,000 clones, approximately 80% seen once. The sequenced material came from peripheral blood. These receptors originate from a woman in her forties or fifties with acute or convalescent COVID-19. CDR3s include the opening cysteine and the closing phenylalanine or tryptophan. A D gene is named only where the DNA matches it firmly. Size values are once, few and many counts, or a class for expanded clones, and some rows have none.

cdr3_aa: CAISSDRDGKLFF
cdr3_nt: TGTGCCATCAGTTCAGACAGGGACGGGAAACTGTTTTTT
j_call: TRBJ1-4
clone_size: .
d_call: TRBD1
v_call: TRBV10-3

cdr3_aa: CSVPRQGRESWTDTQYF
cdr3_nt: TGCAGCGTTCCGCGCCAGGGGAGGGAAAGTTGGACAGATACGCAGTATTTT
j_call: TRBJ2-3
clone_size: .
d_call: .
v_call: TRBV29-1

cdr3_aa: CATSSTSGAFSYNEQFF
cdr3_nt: TGTGCCACCAGTTCGACTAGCGGGGCTTTCTCCTACAATGAGCAGTTCTTC
j_call: TRBJ2-1
clone_size: .
d_call: TRBD2
v_call: TRBV24-1

cdr3_aa: CASSYSRLAGPNTGELFF
cdr3_nt: TGTGCCAGCAGTTACTCGAGACTAGCGGGTCCGAACACCGGGGAGCTGTTTTTT
j_call: TRBJ2-2
clone_size: .
d_call: TRBD2
v_call: TRBV6-2/TRBV6-3

cdr3_aa: CASSLGTGTYEQYF
cdr3_nt: TGTGCCAGCAGCTTAGGCACAGGGACCTACGAGCAGTACTTC
j_call: TRBJ2-7
clone_size: .
d_call: .
v_call: TRBV11-2

cdr3_aa: CSARGASVGEQYF
cdr3_nt: TGCAGCGCCAGGGGAGCGTCGGTCGGAGAGCAGTACTTC
j_call: TRBJ2-7
clone_size: .
d_call: .
v_call: TRBV29-1

cdr3_aa: CASSIAAQGANYGYTF
cdr3_nt: TGTGCCAGTAGTATAGCGGCGCAGGGGGCAAACTATGGCTACACCTTC
j_call: TRBJ1-2
clone_size: .
d_call: TRBD1
v_call: TRBV19

cdr3_aa: CASSQGTSGNTIYF
cdr3_nt: TGTGCCAGTTCCCAGGGTACCTCTGGAAACACCATATATTTT
j_call: TRBJ1-3
clone_size: .
d_call: .
v_call: TRBV19

cdr3_aa: CASSLSDSPLHF
cdr3_nt: TGTGCCAGCAGCTTATCTGATTCACCCCTCCACTTT
j_call: TRBJ1-6
clone_size: .
d_call: .
v_call: TRBV11-2

cdr3_aa: CASSLTGLSGNTIYF
cdr3_nt: TGTGCCAGCAGCTTGACAGGCCTCTCTGGAAACACCATATATTTT
j_call: TRBJ1-3
clone_size: .
d_call: .
v_call: TRBV7-8

cdr3_aa: CASSLNGVAEETQYF
cdr3_nt: TGTGCCAGCAGCTTAAACGGAGTAGCAGAAGAGACCCAGTACTTC
j_call: TRBJ2-5
clone_size: .
d_call: .
v_call: TRBV7-9

cdr3_aa: CASSFTGFYEQYF
cdr3_nt: TGCGCCAGCAGCTTTACAGGGTTTTACGAGCAGTACTTC
j_call: TRBJ2-7
clone_size: once
d_call: .
v_call: TRBV5-1

cdr3_aa: CASSTTGVGEQFF
cdr3_nt: TGCGCCAGCAGCACAACAGGGGTTGGTGAGCAGTTCTTC
j_call: TRBJ2-1
clone_size: .
d_call: TRBD1
v_call: TRBV5-1

cdr3_aa: CASSSPDRGTEAFF
cdr3_nt: TGTGCCAGCAGTTCCCCAGACAGGGGAACTGAAGCTTTCTTT
j_call: TRBJ1-1
clone_size: .
d_call: TRBD1
v_call: TRBV6-6

cdr3_aa: CASSPALSVYNSPLHF
cdr3_nt: TGTGCCAGCAGCCCCGCATTGTCGGTCTATAATTCACCCCTCCACTTT
j_call: TRBJ1-6
clone_size: .
d_call: .
v_call: TRBV28

cdr3_aa: CASRPRTETNEKLFF
cdr3_nt: TGTGCCAGTAGACCGAGGACAGAAACTAATGAAAAACTGTTTTTT
j_call: TRBJ1-4
clone_size: few
d_call: .
v_call: TRBV19

cdr3_aa: CASSLYRGRETQYF
cdr3_nt: TGCGCCAGCAGCTTGTACAGGGGTAGGGAGACCCAGTACTTC
j_call: TRBJ2-5
clone_size: .
d_call: TRBD1
v_call: TRBV5-1

cdr3_aa: CASSPRLAVSYNEQFF
cdr3_nt: TGTGCCAGCAGCCCCCGACTAGCGGTGTCCTACAATGAGCAGTTCTTC
j_call: TRBJ2-1
clone_size: once
d_call: TRBD2
v_call: TRBV11-3

cdr3_aa: CASLTDPGYNEQFF
cdr3_nt: TGTGCCAGCCTGACAGACCCTGGCTACAATGAGCAGTTCTTC
j_call: TRBJ2-1
clone_size: .
d_call: .
v_call: TRBV6-5

cdr3_aa: CASSAEKRNILANYGYTF
cdr3_nt: TGTGCCAGCAGTGCAGAAAAACGTAACATCCTCGCTAACTATGGCTACACCTTC
j_call: TRBJ1-2
clone_size: few
d_call: .
v_call: TRBV6-1

cdr3_aa: CASSLVGARGANVLTF
cdr3_nt: TGTGCCAGCAGCTTGGTAGGGGCAAGGGGGGCCAACGTCCTGACTTTC
j_call: TRBJ2-6
clone_size: .
d_call: .
v_call: TRBV5-4

cdr3_aa: CASRSTGNQPQHF
cdr3_nt: TGTGCCAGTAGGTCCACGGGCAATCAGCCCCAGCATTTT
j_call: TRBJ1-5
clone_size: .
d_call: .
v_call: TRBV19

cdr3_aa: CASSYGGTSAYEQYF
cdr3_nt: TGTGCCAGCAGTTACGGAGGGACTAGTGCGTACGAGCAGTACTTC
j_call: TRBJ2-7
clone_size: .
d_call: TRBD2
v_call: TRBV6-2/TRBV6-3

cdr3_aa: CASSALPGGNNEQFF
cdr3_nt: TGTGCCAGCAGTGCCCTCCCGGGGGGGAACAATGAGCAGTTCTTC
j_call: TRBJ2-1
clone_size: .
d_call: TRBD2
v_call: TRBV28

cdr3_aa: CAWGWGGADTQYF
cdr3_nt: TGTGCCTGGGGGTGGGGCGGGGCAGATACGCAGTATTTT
j_call: TRBJ2-3
clone_size: .
d_call: .
v_call: TRBV30

cdr3_aa: CASSRGTGADQPQHF
cdr3_nt: TGTGCCAGCAGCCGCGGGACAGGGGCGGATCAGCCCCAGCATTTT
j_call: TRBJ1-5
clone_size: .
d_call: TRBD1
v_call: TRBV27

cdr3_aa: CASIGVQGKVTEAFF
cdr3_nt: TGTGCCAGCATAGGAGTACAGGGTAAGGTCACTGAAGCTTTCTTT
j_call: TRBJ1-1
clone_size: .
d_call: .
v_call: TRBV6-5

cdr3_aa: CASSSDRGAYGYTF
cdr3_nt: TGCGCCAGCAGCTCCGACAGGGGCGCCTATGGCTACACCTTC
j_call: TRBJ1-2
clone_size: .
d_call: TRBD1
v_call: TRBV5-1

cdr3_aa: CASSLNGRGFNQPQHF
cdr3_nt: TGTGCCAGCAGCTTAAACGGCAGGGGCTTCAATCAGCCCCAGCATTTT
j_call: TRBJ1-5
clone_size: .
d_call: .
v_call: TRBV7-8